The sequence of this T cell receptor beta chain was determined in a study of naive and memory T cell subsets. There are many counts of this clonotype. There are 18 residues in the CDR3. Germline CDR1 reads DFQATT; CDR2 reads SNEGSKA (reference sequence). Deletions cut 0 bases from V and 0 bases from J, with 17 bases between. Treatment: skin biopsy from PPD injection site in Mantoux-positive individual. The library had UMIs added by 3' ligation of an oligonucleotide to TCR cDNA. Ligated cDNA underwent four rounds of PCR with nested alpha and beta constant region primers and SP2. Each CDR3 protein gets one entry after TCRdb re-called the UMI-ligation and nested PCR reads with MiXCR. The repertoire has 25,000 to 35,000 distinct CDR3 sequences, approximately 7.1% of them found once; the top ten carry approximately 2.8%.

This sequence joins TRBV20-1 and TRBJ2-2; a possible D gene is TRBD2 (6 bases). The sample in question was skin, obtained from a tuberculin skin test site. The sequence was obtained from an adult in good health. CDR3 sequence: CSARDWASAVANTGELFF. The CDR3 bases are TGCAGTGCTAGAGATTGGGCTAGCGCGGTCGCGAACACCGGGGAGCTGTTTTTT.